Presented here are 24 T cell receptor beta chains from one specimen sequenced in a study of blood T cell repertoires in COVID-19. This table comes from immunoSEQ multiplex PCR, and its TCRdb copy is limited to in-frame clones, with some not included. In the table there are about 460,000 clones, less than 90% of which are singletons. The specimen was PBMCs or T cells enriched from blood (not recorded which). The receptors here all came from a woman aged 60-75 years who had recovered from COVID-19.

In this sample, this clone turned up a few times. The rearrangement uses TRBV6-5 and TRBJ2-5, with 7 nucleotides matching TRBD1. V shed 1 base and J 1 base; nucleotides not matched to a gene: 0. The CDR3 has 14 amino acids. The germline gives CDR1 MNHEY, CDR2 SVGAGI. CDR3 protein: CASSYWDSQETQYF. The CDR3 nucleotides are TGTGCCAGCAGTTACTGGGACAGCCAAGAGACCCAGTACTTC.

This rearrangement joins TRBV5-1 to TRBJ2-5, with D perhaps TRBD1 (5 bases). Trimming removed 0 bases at V and 5 bases at J, with 14 bases between. Per germline, CDR1 SGHRS and CDR2 YFSETQ. This CDR3 has 15 residues. The CDR3 spells CASSLVPGFGETQYF. CDR3 nucleotide sequence: TGCGCCAGCAGCTTGGTCCCAGGGTTCGGCGAGACCCAGTACTTC. The full variable domain, with the rest looked up from reference TRBV5-1 and TRBJ2-5, is KAGVTQTPRYLIKTRGQQVTLSCSPISGHRSVSWYQQTPGQGLQFLFEYFSETQRNKGNFPGRFSGRQFSNSRSEMNVSTLELGDSALYLCASSLVPGFGETQYFGPGTRLLVL.

The DNA for the CDR3 is TGTGCCAGCAGCTTAGCGCGTTCCTATAATTCACCCCTCCACTTT. The encoded protein is CASSLARSYNSPLHF. The chain employs TRBV7-2 and TRBJ1-6, with D unresolved. This CDR3 has 15 amino acids. CDR1 and CDR2 (germline): SGHTA, FQGNSA. The V gene lost 0 bases and the J gene lost 1 base, with 4 bases spanning the gap.

V is TRBV7-6 and J is TRBJ1-5; 9 positions match TRBD1. The junction had 12 bases not matched to a gene; V was cut back by 3 bases and J by 3 bases. CDR1 and CDR2 from the germline V gene are SGHVS and FNYEAQ. This CDR3 has 18 residues. CDR3 DNA sequence: TGTGCCAGCAGCTTGGGTCCCGGGACAGGGAGTAACAATCAGCCCCAGCATTTT. It codes for CASSLGPGTGSNNQPQHF.

This clone was picked up a small number of times. V and J are TRBV25-1 and TRBJ1-3; 11 bases map to TRBD1. Germline V gene lookup returns CDR1 MGHDK and CDR2 SYGVNS. The CDR3 contains 13 residues. After removal of 8 bases from V and 6 bases from J, the junction contained 3 bases not matched to a gene. CDR3 DNA sequence: TGTGCCAGCGGGACAGGGGGGTTAAACACCATATATTTT. This sequence encodes CASGTGGLNTIYF.

The V gene is TRBV10-3, the J gene TRBJ1-6; 12 nucleotides align to TRBD1. Per the germline V gene, CDR1 is ENHRY and CDR2 is SYGVKD. J lost 5 bases, V lost 10 bases, and 15 bases had no gene match. This CDR3 is 18 amino acids long. CDR3 sequence: CATWRGTGGNVNNSPLHF. CDR3 coding DNA: TGTGCCACCTGGAGGGGGACAGGGGGCAACGTTAATAATTCACCCCTCCACTTT.

A single count supports this clone. This rearrangement joins TRBV3-1 (or the pseudogene TRBV3-2) to TRBJ1-5, with 7 positions matching TRBD1. There are 19 residues in the CDR3. Looked up from germline, CDR1 is LGHDT and CDR2 is YNNKEL (reference sequence). Unmatched junction bases numbered 12, after V lost 0 bases and J lost 1 base. CDR3 DNA sequence: TGTGCCAGCAGCCAAGATAGGTCAGGGGGAAGGCAGAGCAATCAGCCCCAGCATTTT. Translation gives CASSQDRSGGRQSNQPQHF.

V usage is TRBV2 and J usage is TRBJ1-3; 8 bases map to TRBD1. The CDR3 contains 16 residues. Germline V CDR1 and CDR2: SNHLY, FYNNEI. The trim removed 8 bases at V and 7 bases at J, leaving 16 bases unmatched. The CDR3 spells CASGSTRDRLSNTIYF. The DNA of the CDR3 is TGTGCCAGCGGATCGACCCGGGACAGGCTCTCGAACACCATATATTTT.

V gene TRBV25-1 combines with J gene TRBJ1-1; 7 nucleotides align to TRBD1. There are 14 residues in the CDR3. Germline CDR1 reads MGHDK; CDR2 reads SYGVNS. V lost 4 bases, J lost 2 bases, and 4 bases stayed unmatched. The CDR3 region has the DNA TGTGCCAGCAGTGGGCGACAGGGCAACACTGAAGCTTTCTTT. Residues: CASSGRQGNTEAFF.

This clone was detected only a few times. The J gene is TRBJ2-7, the V gene TRBV7-2; a weak D match, TRBD2 (5 bases). The germline CDR1 and CDR2 sequences are SGHTA and FQGNSA. Trimming removed 2 bases from V and 6 bases from J, with 11 bases in between. The CDR3 contains 13 residues. CDR3 nucleotide sequence: TGTGCCAGCAGCTTATCATCCGGAGGCGAGCAGTACGTC. Protein sequence: CASSLSSGGEQYV.

This chain connects TRBV15 to TRBJ1-1, with D tentatively TRBD1 (5 bases). V lost 0 bases and J lost 1, with 15 bases in between. CDR1 and CDR2 (germline): LNHNV, YYDKDF (reference sequence). The length of the CDR3 is 17 residues. The CDR3 here is CATSRDRAPRGNTEAFF. The CDR3 DNA follows: TGTGCCACCAGCAGAGATAGGGCCCCAAGGGGGAACACTGAAGCTTTCTTT.

The V call is TRBV21-1, the J call TRBJ2-2; the table's D call, TRBD1, has no DNA check behind it. TRBV21-1 is annotated as a pseudogene. The CDR3 is made up of 16 amino acids. Written as DNA, the CDR3 is TGTGCCAGCAGCAAAGAATGTGCAGATAACACCGGGGAGCTGTTTTTT. Its translation is CASSKECADNTGELFF.

The chain employs TRBV27 and TRBJ1-6, with a tentative D call TRBD1 (6 bases). Germline V lookup: CDR1 MNHEY, CDR2 SMNVEV (reference sequence). The V and J ends lost 4 bases and 7 bases respectively, with 11 bases between them. CDR3 length: 14 amino acids. CDR3 sequence reads: CASSYRTANSPLHF. DNA of the CDR3: TGTGCCAGCAGTTACCGGACAGCCAATTCACCCCTCCACTTT.

This clone appeared a single time. The chain uses TRBV5-1 and TRBJ2-4, with 9 bases fitting TRBD1. The CDR3 sequence is 15 residues long. With 0 bases clipped from V and 6 bases from J, the junction kept 4 bases outside the gene matches. Germline-derived CDR1 and CDR2 are SGHRS and YFSETQ. The CDR3, as DNA: TGCGCCAGCAGCTTGGCAGGGGGACAGGGAAACATTCAGTACTTC. It is translated as CASSLAGGQGNIQYF.

This clone was recorded only once. The V and J genes are TRBV5-8 and TRBJ1-2; 9 bases agree with TRBD1. The V segment lost 1 base and the J segment 3 bases; nucleotides outside the gene matches: 4. Germline loops: CDR1 SGHTS, CDR2 YDEGEE. CDR3 length: 15 amino acids. The CDR3 sequence: CASSLSRTGDYGYTF. DNA for the CDR3: TGTGCCAGCAGCTTGTCGCGGACAGGGGACTATGGCTACACCTTC.

This chain links TRBV5-1 with TRBJ1-1, with D possibly matching TRBD1 (6 bases). Germline loops: CDR1 SGHRS, CDR2 YFSETQ. With 4 bases removed from V and 1 base from J, the gap between germline ends came to 14 bases. The CDR3 length is 15 residues. CDR3 residues: CASSALGQRNTEAFF. The CDR3 DNA reads as TGCGCCAGCAGCGCCCTTGGACAGAGGAACACTGAAGCTTTCTTT.

The chain is built from TRBV5-1 and TRBJ1-6; 7 bases fit TRBD1. Germline assignment: CDR1 SGHRS and CDR2 YFSETQ. The CDR3 runs 16 residues. J was trimmed by 6 bases and V by 4 bases; bases with no gene match: 10. The CDR3 protein is CASSISGTVSNSPLHF. In DNA form, the CDR3 reads TGCGCCAGCAGCATATCCGGGACAGTCAGTAATTCACCCCTCCACTTT.

The CDR3 protein is CASSGHRDRTKNTEAFF. CDR3 coding DNA: TGTGCCAGCAGCGGACACAGGGACAGGACAAAGAACACTGAAGCTTTCTTT. This rearrangement joins TRBV11-2 to TRBJ1-1; 8 nucleotides align to TRBD1. With V trimmed by 5 bases and J by 1 base, 12 bases remained unmatched. CDR1 SGHAT and CDR2 FQNNGV come from the germline V gene. The CDR3 has 17 residues.

This chain uses TRBV19 with TRBJ1-4; D remains unclear. Germline lookup yields CDR1 LNHDA and CDR2 SQIVND (reference sequence). Trimming shortened V by 7 bases and J by 5 bases, and 11 bases separated the two germline ends. This CDR3 has 13 amino acids. The CDR3 region has the DNA TGTGCCAGTAATATGTGGAGGAATGAAAAACTGTTTTTT. Translation: CASNMWRNEKLFF. Using reference TRBV19 and TRBJ1-4 for the parts outside the CDR3, the full variable domain is DGGITQSPKYLFRKEGQNVTLSCEQNLNHDAMYWYRQDPGQGLRLIYYSQIVNDFQKGDIAEGYSVSREKKESFPLTVTSAQKNPTAFYLCASNMWRNEKLFFGSGTQLSVL.

V usage is TRBV7-2 and J usage is TRBJ2-5; 8 bases agree with TRBD2. The CDR3 has 14 amino acids. From germline, CDR1 is SGHTA and CDR2 FQGNSA. V dropped 5 bases and J dropped 1; count of bases not matched to a gene: 3. This chain's CDR3 is CASSRGGVQETQYF. CDR3 coding DNA: TGTGCCAGCAGCCGGGGGGGAGTCCAAGAGACCCAGTACTTC.

About this clone: Distinct nucleotide sequences in the sample also encode this CDR3. This chain uses TRBV2 with TRBJ2-5; TRBD1 agrees at 7 bases. Trimming at V came to 3 bases and at J to 2 bases, leaving 0 bases not matched to a gene. The germline V gene has CDR1 SNHLY and CDR2 FYNNEI. The CDR3 runs 13 residues. The CDR3 loop reads CASSEGQQETQYF. The DNA for the CDR3 is TGTGCCAGCAGTGAGGGACAGCAAGAGACCCAGTACTTC. Complete variable domain (other parts from reference TRBV2 and TRBJ2-5): EPEVTQTPSHQVTQMGQEVILRCVPISNHLYFYWYRQILGQKVEFLVSFYNNEISEKSEIFDDQFSVERPDGSNFTLKIRSTKLEDSAMYFCASSEGQQETQYFGPGTRLLVL.

The chain carries TRBV4-1 and TRBJ1-2; the match to TRBD1 covers 7 bases. J lost 4 bases, V lost 4 bases, and 6 bases had no gene match. The CDR3 extends over 14 amino acids. In germline, CDR1 is MGHRA, CDR2 YSYEKL. CDR3: CASSRIGTVYGYTF. CDR3 sequence (DNA): TGCGCCAGCAGCCGAATCGGGACAGTCTATGGCTACACCTTC.

This clone is a singleton in its sample. The V and J genes are TRBV29-1 and TRBJ1-1; 8 bases are shared with TRBD1. CDR3 size: 16 residues. The J segment lost 4 bases and the V segment lost 6 bases, leaving 16 bases of the junction unmatched. CDR1 is SQVTM, CDR2 ANQGSEA, per germline. CDR3 sequence: CSVVGQPTTGGTEAFF. The CDR3 DNA reads TGCAGCGTCGTGGGACAGCCTACCACAGGGGGCACTGAAGCTTTCTTT. Supplemented by reference TRBV29-1 and TRBJ1-1, the full variable domain reads SAVISQKPSRDICQRGTSLTIQCQVDSQVTMMFWYRQQPGQSLTLIATANQGSEATYESGFVIDKFPISRPNLTFSTLTVSNMSPEDSSIYLCSVVGQPTTGGTEAFFGQGTRLTVV.

The V and J genes are TRBV29-1 and TRBJ2-7; 9 nucleotides line up with TRBD1. Per germline, CDR1 SQVTM and CDR2 ANQGSEA. This CDR3 is 11 amino acids long. Losses at the gene ends were 7 bases for V and 5 bases for J; bases not matched to a gene: 3. CDR3 DNA sequence: TGCAGCGCTGGACAGGGGAACGAGCAGTACGTC. Translated: CSAGQGNEQYV.